Listed here are 20 T cell receptor beta chains from one sample, sequenced in a study of cytomegalovirus exposure and HLA in healthy donors. PCR involved 60 Vbeta and 13 Jbeta primers. The assay was immunoSEQ multiplex PCR, and TCRdb's table has in-frame clones only and misses some. The profile shows 90,000 to 150,000 clones, 75% to 80% of them singletons. Sequences were obtained from PBMCs. The receptors here all came from a woman aged 25-40 years in good health and CMV-seropositive.

This clone appeared a single time. The chain joins TRBV6-6 to TRBJ1-1; D call uncertain. Germline CDR1 and CDR2: MNHNY and SVGAGI (reference sequence). This CDR3 has 11 residues. Trimming left V 7 bases short and J 10 bases short, with 13 bases between. In nucleotides, the CDR3 is TGTGCCAGCATGGGCCCGATCGGAGCTTTCTTT. Residues: CASMGPIGAFF.

The chain combines TRBV19 with TRBJ1-3; 9 positions match TRBD1. J lost 2 bases, V lost 5 bases, and 4 bases had no gene match. Germline loops: CDR1 LNHDA, CDR2 SQIVND (reference sequence). The CDR3 has 15 amino acids. CDR3 DNA sequence: TGTGCCAGTAGTCGGGGGACAGGGACTGGAAACACCATATATTTT. Translating gives CASSRGTGTGNTIYF.

V usage is TRBV6-1 and J usage is TRBJ2-7, with TRBD2 as a possible D gene (6 bases). Germline CDR1 is MNHNS and CDR2 is SASEGT. Trimming took 7 bases from V and 1 from J, leaving 14 bases between them. CDR3 length equals 14 residues. The CDR3: CASTHGTPSYEQYF. DNA for the CDR3: TGTGCCAGCACTCACGGGACTCCTTCCTACGAGCAGTACTTC.

The rearrangement links TRBV4-2 to TRBJ2-1, with D possibly TRBD2 on 6 matching bases. The germline V and J ends were trimmed by 4 bases and 9 bases, with 16 bases remaining between them. This CDR3 has 14 amino acids. Germline-derived CDR1 and CDR2 are LGHNA and YNFKEQ. The CDR3 DNA sequence: TGTGCCAGCAGCCGATCCGGGACTGACGGTGAGCAGTTCTTC. It yields the protein CASSRSGTDGEQFF.

The rearrangement links TRBV4-1 to TRBJ2-5, with 10 bases that match TRBD1. The J call is in doubt because the DNA end fits TRBJ2-7 better. CDR1 is MGHRA, CDR2 YSYEKL, per germline. There are 16 residues in the CDR3. The chain's CDR3 is CASSQDGTGESYEQYF. The CDR3 DNA reads TGCGCCAGCAGCCAAGATGGGACAGGGGAGTCCTACGAGCAGTACTTC.

V and J are TRBV2 and TRBJ2-4; D is possibly TRBD2 (7 bases). Germline V gives CDR1 SNHLY, CDR2 FYNNEI. The CDR3 contains 15 residues. Trimming stripped 5 bases from V and 1 base from J, with 12 bases between. CDR3 DNA: TGTGCCAGCAGTCCGGGGGGCCGGGCCAAAAACATTCAGTACTTC. As protein: CASSPGGRAKNIQYF.

The chain links TRBV5-4 to TRBJ2-1, with TRBD1 matching 11 bases. The CDR3 runs 16 residues. V was clipped by 3 bases and J by 6 bases; unmatched bases: 8. CDR1 is SGHNT and CDR2 is YYREEE in the germline V gene (reference sequence). As DNA, the CDR3 is TGTGCCAGCAGCTCCGGCCTCGGGACAGGGGGCAATGAGCAGTTCTTC. Translation gives CASSSGLGTGGNEQFF.

This clone was seen a handful of times. The genes are TRBV7-9 and TRBJ1-6; D is undetermined. CDR1 and CDR2 (germline): SEHNR, FQNEAQ (reference sequence). V dropped 5 bases and J dropped 0 bases, with 17 bases sitting between them. The CDR3 consists of 18 residues. The CDR3 nucleotides are TGTGCCAGCAGCCCCCGGGTCGGCTCATCCTCCTATAATTCACCCCTCCACTTT. It translates to CASSPRVGSSSYNSPLHF. The full variable domain, completed using reference TRBV7-9 and TRBJ1-6, is DTGVSQNPRHKITKRGQNVTFRCDPISEHNRLYWYRQTLGQGPEFLTYFQNEAQLEKSRLLSDRFSAERPKGSFSTLEIQRTEQGDSAMYLCASSPRVGSSSYNSPLHFGNGTRLTVT.

The J gene is TRBJ1-1, the V gene TRBV4-2; D remains unclear. From germline, CDR1 is LGHNA and CDR2 YNFKEQ. Trimming left V 4 bases short and J 0 bases short, with 18 bases between. The CDR3 has 17 amino acids. The CDR3 reads CASSPLGGGRMNTEAFF. Here the CDR3 DNA reads TGTGCCAGCAGCCCCCTTGGCGGAGGAAGAATGAACACTGAAGCTTTCTTT.

V and J are TRBV6-6 and TRBJ2-5, with TRBD2 matching over 10 bases. Unmatched junction bases numbered 10, after V lost 7 bases and J lost 5 bases. The CDR3 has 15 residues. Germline assignment: CDR1 MNHNY and CDR2 SVGAGI (reference sequence). The CDR3 bases are TGTGCCAGCACCGGAAATAGCGGGGGGCGGGAGACCCAGTACTTC. Residues: CASTGNSGGRETQYF.

The rearrangement joins TRBV5-4 to TRBJ2-3; TRBD1 matches 8 bases. The V and J ends lost 4 bases and 1 base, in that order; junction bases with no gene match: 2. CDR1 and CDR2 (germline): SGHNT, YYREEE (reference sequence). The CDR3 is 14 amino acids. The CDR3 DNA follows: TGTGCCAGCAGCGGACAGGGCGGCACAGATACGCAGTATTTT. It is translated as CASSGQGGTDTQYF.

The rearrangement joins TRBV2 to TRBJ1-1, with TRBD1 matching 8 bases. This CDR3 is 14 amino acids long. V shed 6 bases, J shed 7 bases, and the junction held 10 bases outside the gene matches. Germline CDR1 reads SNHLY; CDR2 reads FYNNEI. In DNA, the CDR3 is TGTGCCAGCAGCAACAGGGGGGGGGAGAGTGAAGCTTTCTTT. Protein sequence: CASSNRGGESEAFF.

The chain couples TRBV5-4 to TRBJ2-5, with 7 bases that match TRBD1. The ends lost 7 bases at V and 3 bases at J; junction bases unmatched: 15. The CDR3 is 16 amino acids. The germline V gene has CDR1 SGHNT and CDR2 YYREEE (reference sequence). The CDR3 here is CASQPQGRNQKETQYF. The CDR3 nucleotides are TGTGCCAGCCAACCACAGGGGCGAAACCAAAAAGAGACCCAGTACTTC.

This clone was seen a handful of times. CDR3 coding DNA: TGTGCCAGCAGGTACCCAGGGGGTGGCAATCAGCCCCAGCATTTT. This encodes CASRYPGGGNQPQHF. This chain joins TRBV6-1 and TRBJ1-5; 7 positions agree with TRBD1. V gave up 6 bases and J gave up 2 bases; unmatched junction bases: 7. Germline assignment: CDR1 MNHNS and CDR2 SASEGT. The length of the CDR3 is 15 residues.

The rearrangement joins TRBV2 to TRBJ2-7; no reliable D call. This CDR3 is 12 amino acids long. The V gene lost 5 bases and the J gene lost 2 bases, with 7 bases spanning the gap. CDR1 and CDR2 from the germline V gene are SNHLY and FYNNEI. In nucleotides, the CDR3 is TGTGCCAGCAGTTATCAGGCCTACGAGCAGTACTTC. Translating it yields CASSYQAYEQYF. Looking up the rest from reference TRBV2 and TRBJ2-7 gives the full variable domain: EPEVTQTPSHQVTQMGQEVILRCVPISNHLYFYWYRQILGQKVEFLVSFYNNEISEKSEIFDDQFSVERPDGSNFTLKIRSTKLEDSAMYFCASSYQAYEQYFGPGTRLTVT.

The rearrangement joins TRBV10-3 to TRBJ2-1; 13 bases are a match to TRBD2. The CDR3 loop spans 17 amino acids. CDR1 and CDR2 from the germline V gene are ENHRY and SYGVKD. Losses at the gene ends were 7 bases for V and 2 bases for J; bases not matched to a gene: 8. For the CDR3, the DNA is TGTGCCATCAAGAGGACTAGCGGGGGACTTACCTACAATGAGCAGTTCTTC. As protein: CAIKRTSGGLTYNEQFF.

The gene calls are TRBV19 and TRBJ1-1; possible D gene TRBD1, 5 bases. Germline V lookup: CDR1 LNHDA, CDR2 SQIVND (reference sequence). The CDR3 consists of 13 residues. V lost 5 bases to trimming and J lost 1 base, with 8 bases between them. CDR3 coding DNA: TGTGCCAGTAGTCCAGGGTCGAACACTGAAGCTTTCTTT. The encoded protein is CASSPGSNTEAFF.

This chain links TRBV19 with TRBJ1-2; D ambiguous. The CDR3 consists of 11 residues. V lost 10 bases, J lost 2 bases, and 8 bases lay in between. Germline-derived CDR1 and CDR2 are LNHDA and SQIVND (reference sequence). The CDR3 DNA sequence: TGTGCCACCCAATTCAACTATGGCTACACCTTC. Residues: CATQFNYGYTF. Based on the CDR3 plus reference TRBV19 and TRBJ1-2, the full variable domain is DGGITQSPKYLFRKEGQNVTLSCEQNLNHDAMYWYRQDPGQGLRLIYYSQIVNDFQKGDIAEGYSVSREKKESFPLTVTSAQKNPTAFYLCATQFNYGYTFGSGTRLTVV.

The chain employs TRBV7-8 and TRBJ2-5; D gene ambiguous. This CDR3 region has 16 residues. V gave up 4 bases and J gave up 1 base, with 16 bases separating them. Per the germline V gene, CDR1 is SGHVS and CDR2 is FQNEAQ. In DNA form, the CDR3 reads TGTGCCAGCAGCTCCACCACCCCTCGGGTCCAAGAGACCCAGTACTTC. It translates to CASSSTTPRVQETQYF.

This sequence joins TRBV27 and TRBJ2-7; no definite D call. CDR1 is MNHEY and CDR2 is SMNVEV in the germline V gene (reference sequence). CDR3 length: 15 amino acids. Between the trimmed V and J ends, which lost 5 bases and 0 bases, there was a span of 14 bases. The CDR3 protein is CASSPLQSSSYEQYF. In DNA form, the CDR3 reads TGTGCCAGCAGTCCCCTACAGAGTAGCTCCTACGAGCAGTACTTC.